The 8 T cell receptor beta chains below all came from one sample that was sequenced in a study of shared clonotypes between healthy human individuals. Profiling relied on immunoSEQ multiplex PCR, and the TCRdb table lists in-frame clones only, not all of them. The sample has around 2.1 million clones; 90% to 95% are singletons. CD45RO-negative CD8 cells positively selected for CCR7 made up the naive population, which excluded terminally differentiated effector memory CD45RA+ cells. The specimen was naive CD8+ T cells from PBMCs. These receptors were obtained from a man between 18 and 35 years old in good health. Some clones in this sample may be carry-over from other donors' samples.

The chain is built from TRBV15 and TRBJ2-5; D might be TRBD1 (5 bases). Between the trimmed V and J ends, which lost 1 base and 2 bases, there was a span of 8 bases. The CDR3 loop spans 14 amino acids. Per germline, CDR1 LNHNV and CDR2 YYDKDF (reference sequence). The CDR3 sequence is CATSRGAGQETQYF. The DNA for the CDR3 is TGTGCCACCAGCAGAGGGGCAGGGCAAGAGACCCAGTACTTC. Full variable domain (remainder filled in from reference TRBV15 and TRBJ2-5): DAMVIQNPRYQVTQFGKPVTLSCSQTLNHNVMYWYQQKSSQAPKLLFHYYDKDFNNEADTPDNFQSRRPNTSFCFLDIRSPGLGDTAMYLCATSRGAGQETQYFGPGTRLLVL.

The rearrangement links TRBV7-9 to TRBJ2-7; the D gene is possibly TRBD1 (5 bases). The CDR3 length is 17 residues. Germline V gene data show CDR1 as SEHNR and CDR2 as FQNEAQ (reference sequence). V was trimmed by 2 bases and J by 5 bases, leaving 22 bases between them. CDR3 sequence reads: CASSLTQGIENVDEQYF. CDR3 in DNA: TGTGCCAGCAGCTTAACGCAGGGAATAGAGAATGTGGACGAGCAGTACTTC.

This clone was counted a few times. This chain links TRBV28 with TRBJ1-1, with a weak D call TRBD1 (6 bases). The CDR3 runs to 14 residues. The V gene lost 6 bases and the J gene lost 1 base, with 12 bases spanning the gap. Germline V gene lookup returns CDR1 MDHEN and CDR2 SYDVKM. The CDR3 nucleotides are TGTGCCAGCAGCCACGACAGGAGGAACACTGAAGCTTTCTTT. It translates to CASSHDRRNTEAFF.

Turning to this clone: The sample holds other DNA sequences that translate to the same CDR3. The chain employs TRBV7-9 and TRBJ2-1; tentative D call: TRBD2 (6 bases). Trimming removed 5 bases from V and 1 base from J, with 9 bases in between. CDR1 and CDR2 from the germline V gene are SEHNR and FQNEAQ (reference sequence). The CDR3 length is 14 residues. Here the CDR3 DNA reads TGTGCCAGCAGCCCCGGGAGTTCCTACAATGAGCAGTTCTTC. As protein: CASSPGSSYNEQFF.

V usage is TRBV27 and J usage is TRBJ1-2; D might be TRBD1 (5 bases). Trimming pared 10 bases from V and 1 base from J, leaving 16 bases between. Germline V gene data show CDR1 as MNHEY and CDR2 as SMNVEV (reference sequence). CDR3 size: 14 residues. CDR3 protein: CATGPGRNNYGYTF. The CDR3 nucleotides are TGTGCCACTGGCCCGGGACGGAATAACTATGGCTACACCTTC.

The V gene is TRBV19, the J gene TRBJ1-5; D gene ambiguous. Germline CDR1 LNHDA, CDR2 SQIVND (reference sequence). The V end was cut by 7 bases, the J end by 2 bases, with 18 bases between. The CDR3 is made up of 16 amino acids. The CDR3 loop is CASTKRLEVRNQPQHF. CDR3 nucleotide sequence: TGTGCCAGTACCAAGAGGCTGGAAGTGCGCAATCAGCCCCAGCATTTT.

The DNA of the CDR3 is TGTGCCAGCAGCGTAGGGCTGACAGACTCAGTCTATGGCTACACCTTC. Its translation: CASSVGLTDSVYGYTF. V is TRBV9 and J is TRBJ1-2, with a weak D call TRBD1 (5 bases). The CDR3 is 16 amino acids. CDR1 and CDR2 from the germline V gene are SGDLS and YYNGEE. Trimming pared 0 bases from V and 4 bases from J, leaving 16 bases between.

The rearrangement links TRBV7-2 to TRBJ2-6; 7 bases fit TRBD1. The CDR3 length is 18 residues. Germline CDR1 and CDR2: SGHTA and FQGNSA. Losses at the gene ends were 5 bases for V and 0 bases for J; bases not matched to a gene: 10. This chain's CDR3 is CASSPDRPPLSGANVLTF. The CDR3 nucleotides are TGTGCCAGCAGCCCGGACAGGCCCCCCCTCTCTGGGGCCAACGTCCTGACTTTC.